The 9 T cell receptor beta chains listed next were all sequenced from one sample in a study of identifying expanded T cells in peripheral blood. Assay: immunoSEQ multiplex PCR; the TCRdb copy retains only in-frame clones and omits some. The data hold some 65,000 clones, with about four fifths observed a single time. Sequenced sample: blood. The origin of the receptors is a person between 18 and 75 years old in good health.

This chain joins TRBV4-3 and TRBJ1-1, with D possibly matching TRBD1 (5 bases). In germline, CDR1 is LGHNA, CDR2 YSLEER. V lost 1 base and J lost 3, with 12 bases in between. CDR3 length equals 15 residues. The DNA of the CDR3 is TGCGCCAGCAGCCAAGTTGAACAGGCTTACACTGAAGCTTTCTTT. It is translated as CASSQVEQAYTEAFF.

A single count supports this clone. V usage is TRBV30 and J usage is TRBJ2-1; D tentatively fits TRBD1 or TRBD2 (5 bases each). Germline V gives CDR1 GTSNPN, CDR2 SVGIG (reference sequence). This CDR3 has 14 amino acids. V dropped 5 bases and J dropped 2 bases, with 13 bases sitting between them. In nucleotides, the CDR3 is TGTGCCTGGTCTTTCGGGACGACCTACAATGAGCAGTTCTTC. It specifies CAWSFGTTYNEQFF.

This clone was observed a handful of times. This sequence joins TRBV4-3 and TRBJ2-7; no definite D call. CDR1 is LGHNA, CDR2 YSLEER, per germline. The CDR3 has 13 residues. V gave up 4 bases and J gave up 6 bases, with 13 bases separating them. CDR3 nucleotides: TGCGCCAGCAGCCTGGGGTCCGCTAGCGAGCAGTACTTC. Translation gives CASSLGSASEQYF.

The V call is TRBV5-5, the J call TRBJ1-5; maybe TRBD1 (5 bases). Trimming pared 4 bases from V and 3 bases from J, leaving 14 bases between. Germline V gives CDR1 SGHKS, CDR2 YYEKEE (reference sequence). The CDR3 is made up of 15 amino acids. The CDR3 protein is CASSVDSHPNQPQHF. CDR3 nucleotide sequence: TGTGCCAGCAGCGTTGACAGTCACCCCAATCAGCCCCAGCATTTT.

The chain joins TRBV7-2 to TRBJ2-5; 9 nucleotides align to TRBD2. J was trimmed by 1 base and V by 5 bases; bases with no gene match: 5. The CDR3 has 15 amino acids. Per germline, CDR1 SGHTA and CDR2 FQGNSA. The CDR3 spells CASSPSSGVQETQYF. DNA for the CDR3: TGTGCCAGCAGCCCGTCTAGCGGGGTCCAAGAGACCCAGTACTTC.

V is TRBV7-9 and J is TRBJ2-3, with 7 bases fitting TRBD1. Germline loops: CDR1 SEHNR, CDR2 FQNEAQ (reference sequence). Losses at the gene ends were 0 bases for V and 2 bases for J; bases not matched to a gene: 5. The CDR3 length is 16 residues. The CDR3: CASSLALDRTTDTQYF. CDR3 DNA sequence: TGTGCCAGCAGCTTAGCGCTGGACAGGACCACAGATACGCAGTATTTT.

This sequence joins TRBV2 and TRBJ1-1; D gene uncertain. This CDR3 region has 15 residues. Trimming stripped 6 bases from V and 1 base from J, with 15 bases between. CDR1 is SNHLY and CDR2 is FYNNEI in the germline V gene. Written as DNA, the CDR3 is TGTGCCAGCAGGGGGATAGGTCAGCAGAACACTGAAGCTTTCTTT. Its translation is CASRGIGQQNTEAFF.

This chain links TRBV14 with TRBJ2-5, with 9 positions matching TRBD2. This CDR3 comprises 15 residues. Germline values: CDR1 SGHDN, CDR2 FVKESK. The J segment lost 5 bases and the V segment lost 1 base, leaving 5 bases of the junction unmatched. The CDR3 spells CASSQGAGGPETQYF. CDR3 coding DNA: TGTGCCAGCAGCCAAGGGGCGGGAGGGCCCGAGACCCAGTACTTC.

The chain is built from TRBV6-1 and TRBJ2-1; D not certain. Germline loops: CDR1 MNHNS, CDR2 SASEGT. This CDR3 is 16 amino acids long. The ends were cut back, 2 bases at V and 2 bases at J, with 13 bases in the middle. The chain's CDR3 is CASSENGIPTYNEQFF. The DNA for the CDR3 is TGTGCCAGCAGTGAAAATGGCATACCAACCTACAATGAGCAGTTCTTC.